The present entry profiles one T cell receptor (beta chain) with its context. One base away lies a much larger clone, so this may be a sequencing read error. The sample comes from a study of tumor-infiltrating lymphocytes in primary liver carcinoma. As for the study in general: Surgeons resected the patients' primary liver carcinomas.

V was pared by 4 bases and J by 0 bases, with 13 bases between. This CDR3 has 15 residues. Germline V lookup: CDR1 MNHNS, CDR2 SASEGT. For blood RNA, unsorted whole blood served as the source, and germline DNA was extracted too. With a constant-region primer, TCR beta cDNA was made from about 0.5 ug of total RNA. The TCR beta library was amplified through three nested multiplex PCR rounds in a modified ARM-PCR procedure. With TRBV1-TRBV30 forward primers and a C-beta reverse primer, the first two PCR rounds were run for approximately 10 cycles each. TCRdb analysed the multiplex PCR reads with MiXCR anew, one entry per CDR3 protein. The sample gives around 330,000 distinct CDR3 sequences, over 55% of which show up once; 9% to 10% is in the top ten.

Sequenced material: peripheral blood. The rearrangement links TRBV6-1 to TRBJ2-7; D is uncertain. The receptor was isolated from a man aged 35 to 55 with primary liver carcinoma and hepatitis B virus infection. In DNA, the CDR3 is TGTGCCAGCAGTGTTGGACGATCGAGCTCCTACGAGCAGTACTTC. This encodes CASSVGRSSSYEQYF.